One T cell receptor (beta chain) is described in this entry. The data stem from a study of blood T cell repertoires in COVID-19. Turning to the study itself: Both acute and convalescent COVID-19 samples were obtained from the United States, Italy and Spain. T cells, B-cell-depleted T cells, or PBMCs provided the cDNA or gDNA that served as material.

Deletions cut 4 bases from V and 0 bases from J, with 9 bases between. This CDR3 is 15 amino acids long. Germline lookup yields CDR1 SGHTA and CDR2 FQGTGA. How the authors handled the data: How many nucleated cells were present was estimated from reference gene primer amplification. Assay: immunoSEQ multiplex PCR; the TCRdb copy retains only in-frame clones and omits some. The V and J calls and the clone size are those of that table, but D and trimming were determined from the DNA. The table lists 25,000 to 35,000 clones, approximately 91% of them singletons. The rearrangement links TRBV7-3 to TRBJ1-4; D unclear. Sample: peripheral blood. The TCR comes from a human donor in a cohort sampled during active COVID-19. CDR3 bases: TGTGCCAGCAGCTCCCCAGGTGCAACTAATGAAAAACTGTTTTTT. Amino acid sequence: CASSSPGATNEKLFF.